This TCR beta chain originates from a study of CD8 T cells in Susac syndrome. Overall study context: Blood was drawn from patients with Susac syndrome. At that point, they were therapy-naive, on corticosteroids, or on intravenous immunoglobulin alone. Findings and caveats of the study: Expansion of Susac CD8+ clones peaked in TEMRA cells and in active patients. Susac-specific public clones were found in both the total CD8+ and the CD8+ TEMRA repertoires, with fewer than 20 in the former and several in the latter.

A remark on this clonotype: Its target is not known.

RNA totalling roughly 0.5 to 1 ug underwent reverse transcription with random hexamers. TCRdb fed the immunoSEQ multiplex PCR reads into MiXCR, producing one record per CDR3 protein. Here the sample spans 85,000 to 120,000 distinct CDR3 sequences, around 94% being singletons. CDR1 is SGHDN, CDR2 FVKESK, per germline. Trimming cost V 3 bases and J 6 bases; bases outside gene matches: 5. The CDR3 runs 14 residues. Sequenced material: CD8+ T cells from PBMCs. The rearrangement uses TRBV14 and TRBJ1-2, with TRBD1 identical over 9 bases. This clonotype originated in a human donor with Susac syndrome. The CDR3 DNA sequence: TGTGCCAGCAGCCACCTGACAGGGGGTAATGGCTACACCTTC. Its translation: CASSHLTGGNGYTF.